The following is a TCR beta chain sequence with its context. This sample is drawn from a study of blood T cell repertoires in COVID-19. Study information: Acute and convalescent COVID-19 samples came from the United States, Italy and Spain. Nucleic acid was either cDNA or gDNA, and it came from T cells, B-cell-depleted T cells, or PBMCs.

The CDR3 sequence is 15 residues long. V lost 4 bases to trimming and J lost 0 bases, with 12 bases between them. The germline CDR1 and CDR2 sequences are SNHLY and FYNNEI. Original processing notes: For nucleated cells, counts were estimated from reference gene primer amplification. Repertoires were generated with immunoSEQ multiplex PCR, while TCRdb's copy carries only in-frame clones and drops some. V and J calls and clone size follow that table, whereas D and trimming were derived from the DNA. The sample contains roughly 120,000 clones, over 70% of which appear only once. Input material: peripheral blood. The source of this sequence is a woman in her 50s with acute or convalescent COVID-19. The V gene is TRBV2, the J gene TRBJ1-1, with D possibly being TRBD1 (6 bases). The CDR3, as DNA: TGTGCCAGCAGTGTACAGGGAATTATGAACACTGAAGCTTTCTTT. As protein: CASSVQGIMNTEAFF. The variable domain in full, completed from reference TRBV2 and TRBJ1-1, reads EPEVTQTPSHQVTQMGQEVILRCVPISNHLYFYWYRQILGQKVEFLVSFYNNEISEKSEIFDDQFSVERPDGSNFTLKIRSTKLEDSAMYFCASSVQGIMNTEAFFGQGTRLTVV.